The 7 T cell receptor beta chains in this list originate from one sample, sequenced in a study of T cells expressing NK-cell markers. With the 5' RACE reads reprocessed, TCRdb shows one record per CDR3 protein and no DNA. Its listing shows 120,000 to 150,000 distinct CDR3 sequences. Sequencing was performed on blood T cells: a sorted CD56 or NKG2C T cell subset, CD4+ or CD8+ T cells, or bulk PBMC T cells (not recorded which). These receptors came from a man in his late teens or twenties in good health.

The chain links TRBV7-2 to TRBJ2-7; with no DNA, the TCRdb D assignment of TRBD1 cannot be verified. The V gene's germline CDR1 is SGHTA and CDR2 FQGNSA. There are 15 residues in the CDR3. CDR3 protein: CASSFILGAGNEQYF.

This chain uses TRBV20-1 with TRBJ2-3; as DNA is missing, the TRBD1 call by TCRdb cannot be tested. The CDR3 length is 16 residues. CDR1 is DFQATT and CDR2 is SNEGSKA in the germline V gene (reference sequence). This chain's CDR3 is CSARDPDRLYTDTQYF.

The chain couples TRBV20-1 to TRBJ1-4; the D gene TCRdb calls, TRBD1, cannot be checked with no DNA. The germline CDR1 and CDR2 sequences are DFQATT and SNEGSKA (reference sequence). This CDR3 spans 14 amino acids. The CDR3 loop reads CSARDRPGWEKLFF.

The chain links TRBV29-1 to TRBJ2-1; TCRdb's D call, TRBD1, is unchecked because there is no DNA. Germline loops: CDR1 SQVTM, CDR2 ANQGSEA. This CDR3 contains 15 residues. The CDR3 is CSARPGDSSYNEQFF.

V usage is TRBV14 and J usage is TRBJ2-1; without DNA, the TCRdb call of TRBD2 cannot be checked. The CDR3 covers 15 residues. The germline CDR1 and CDR2 sequences are SGHDN and FVKESK. This CDR3 is CASSHPGLADNEQFF.

The chain employs TRBV9 and TRBJ2-3; the TRBD2 assignment by TCRdb is unverifiable without DNA. The CDR3 consists of 15 residues. CDR1 SGDLS and CDR2 YYNGEE come from the germline V gene. The CDR3 region is CASSPSGKYTDTQYF.

The genes are TRBV20-1 and TRBJ2-7; TCRdb picks TRBD2, but there is no DNA to check that call. The CDR3 totals 20 residues. The germline V gene has CDR1 DFQATT and CDR2 SNEGSKA (reference sequence). The CDR3 reads CSAMGLAGVEEGFLGYEQYF.